This T cell receptor beta chain is drawn from a study of cytomegalovirus exposure and HLA in healthy donors. Study background: From donors who were HLA-typed, an early data release held approximately 91 million unique TCRs.

V lost 8 bases and J lost 5; bases outside the gene matches: 10. The germline V gene has CDR1 SEHNR and CDR2 FQNEAQ (reference sequence). The CDR3 contains 14 residues. This PCR relied on a set of 60 Vbeta primers and 13 Jbeta primers. The assay was immunoSEQ multiplex PCR, and TCRdb's table has in-frame clones only and misses some. The sample lists 80,000 to 100,000 clones, roughly 76% occurring once. The J gene is TRBJ2-7, the V gene TRBV7-9; 9 bases are a match to TRBD2. The source is a man over 45 in good health and CMV-seronegative. Sequenced material: PBMCs. CDR3 sequence (DNA): TGTGCCAGCGGCCTGGCGGGGGGGCCCAACGAGCAGTACTTC. Protein sequence: CASGLAGGPNEQYF. The full variable domain, its missing parts supplied by reference TRBV7-9 and TRBJ2-7, is DTGVSQNPRHKITKRGQNVTFRCDPISEHNRLYWYRQTLGQGPEFLTYFQNEAQLEKSRLLSDRFSAERPKGSFSTLEIQRTEQGDSAMYLCASGLAGGPNEQYFGPGTRLTVT.